This entry lists 32 T cell receptor beta chains sequenced from one sample in a study of blood T cell repertoires in COVID-19. Sequencing used immunoSEQ multiplex PCR; TCRdb keeps in-frame clones, though not all of them. The data contain about 44,000 clones, 80% to 90% of them singletons. The sample consisted of peripheral blood. The source of these receptors is a woman aged 40 to 50 with acute or convalescent COVID-19.

V is TRBV5-4 and J is TRBJ2-3; 10 bases fit TRBD2. J lost 0 bases, V lost 3 bases, and 1 base had no gene match. Germline loops: CDR1 SGHNT, CDR2 YYREEE (reference sequence). This CDR3 comprises 15 residues. CDR3 nucleotide sequence: TGTGCCAGCAGCTGGACTAGCGGAAGCACAGATACGCAGTATTTT. Amino acids: CASSWTSGSTDTQYF.

V gene TRBV5-1 combines with J gene TRBJ2-7; 9 positions agree with TRBD2. The V and J ends lost 4 bases and 4 bases, in that order; junction bases with no gene match: 6. The germline gives CDR1 SGHRS, CDR2 YFSETQ. This CDR3 contains 14 residues. DNA for the CDR3: TGCGCCAGCAGCCCGACTAGCGGCAGTTACGAGCAGTACTTC. Translation gives CASSPTSGSYEQYF.

The chain carries TRBV2 and TRBJ2-5; possible D gene TRBD1, 5 bases. CDR3 length equals 14 residues. Germline CDR1 is SNHLY and CDR2 is FYNNEI. V was shortened by 7 bases and J by 5 bases, with 17 bases between the two germline ends. CDR3: CASTMGQARETQYF. The CDR3 DNA follows: TGTGCCAGCACTATGGGGCAGGCTCGGGAGACCCAGTACTTC.

Comment on this clone: Distinct nucleotide sequences in the sample also encode this CDR3. The CDR3, as DNA: TGTGCCACCAGCAGAGACGTGAGCGGTGGGAAACTGTTTTTT. It is translated as CATSRDVSGGKLFF. This sequence joins TRBV15 and TRBJ1-4; D is ambiguous. The CDR3 spans 14 residues. Germline assignment: CDR1 LNHNV and CDR2 YYDKDF (reference sequence). The V end lost 0 bases, the J end lost 11 bases, and 13 bases lay between the germline ends.

The chain is built from TRBV5-1 and TRBJ1-2; no firm D call. Germline values: CDR1 SGHRS, CDR2 YFSETQ. There are 16 residues in the CDR3. The V and J ends lost 1 base and 4 bases respectively, with 17 bases between them. The CDR3 coding sequence is TGCGCCAGCAGCTTGAATCTCGGCGGTGGCGGCTATGGCTACACCTTC. Translated: CASSLNLGGGGYGYTF.

The chain links TRBV7-9 to TRBJ2-3; possibly TRBD1 for D (7 bases). CDR1 SEHNR and CDR2 FQNEAQ come from the germline V gene (reference sequence). The CDR3 contains 15 residues. V was pared by 5 bases and J by 2 bases, with 14 bases between. The CDR3 sequence: CASSMQGGFTDTQYF. The CDR3, as DNA: TGTGCCAGCAGCATGCAGGGGGGATTCACAGATACGCAGTATTTT.

The chain combines TRBV7-2 with TRBJ1-2, with 10 bases fitting TRBD1. Unmatched junction bases numbered 3, after V lost 4 bases and J lost 4 bases. This CDR3 is built from 14 residues. Germline loops: CDR1 SGHTA, CDR2 FQGNSA. The chain's CDR3 is CASSSRQGAYGYTF. CDR3 coding DNA: TGTGCCAGCAGCTCCCGACAGGGGGCCTATGGCTACACCTTC.

The chain combines TRBV30 with TRBJ1-6, with 7 bases aligning to TRBD1. The junction had 6 bases not matched to a gene; V was cut back by 3 bases and J by 1 base. Germline V gene lookup returns CDR1 GTSNPN and CDR2 SVGIG (reference sequence). The length of the CDR3 is 16 residues. Here the CDR3 reads CAWRSGGNSYNSPLHF. CDR3 sequence (DNA): TGTGCCTGGAGGTCAGGGGGGAATTCCTATAATTCACCCCTCCACTTT.

The chain links TRBV28 to TRBJ1-5; D is perhaps TRBD1 (5 bases). The V and J ends lost 5 bases and 4 bases respectively, with 12 bases between them. Germline V CDR1 and CDR2: MDHEN, SYDVKM. This CDR3 has 14 amino acids. The CDR3 is CASSPGGDNQPQHF. The CDR3, as DNA: TGTGCCAGCAGTCCTGGGGGGGATAATCAGCCCCAGCATTTT.

The rearrangement uses TRBV5-4 and TRBJ1-1; 7 nucleotides match TRBD1. The germline gives CDR1 SGHNT, CDR2 YYREEE (reference sequence). The trim removed 4 bases at V and 7 bases at J, leaving 10 bases unmatched. This CDR3 contains 14 residues. The CDR3 here is CASSADMGDSEAFF. The CDR3 DNA is TGTGCCAGCAGCGCGGACATGGGGGACAGTGAAGCTTTCTTT. The complete variable domain, with remaining parts taken from reference TRBV5-4 and TRBJ1-1, reads ETGVTQSPTHLIKTRGQQVTLRCSSQSGHNTVSWYQQALGQGPQFIFQYYREEENGRGNFPPRFSGLQFPNYSSELNVNALELDDSALYLCASSADMGDSEAFFGQGTRLTVV.

The chain has TRBV7-2 and TRBJ1-1; D is ambiguous. Germline CDR1 SGHTA, CDR2 FQGNSA. CDR3 length equals 13 residues. Trimming cost V 5 bases and J 8 bases, with 15 bases left between them. DNA of the CDR3: TGTGCCAGCAGCCATGAAACCCCCCGGGAAGCTTTCTTT. It encodes CASSHETPREAFF.

This rearrangement joins TRBV30 to TRBJ2-7, with a weak D call TRBD2 (5 bases). V dropped 0 bases and J dropped 3 bases, with 6 bases sitting between them. Germline V gene data show CDR1 as GTSNPN and CDR2 as SVGIG (reference sequence). The CDR3 length is 12 residues. The CDR3 spells CAWSVGGYEQYF. The DNA of the CDR3 is TGTGCCTGGAGTGTTGGAGGCTACGAGCAGTACTTC.

V and J are TRBV5-1 and TRBJ2-3, with 7 bases that match TRBD1. Germline V gives CDR1 SGHRS, CDR2 YFSETQ. The CDR3 loop spans 15 amino acids. The junction had 3 bases not matched to a gene; V was cut back by 1 base and J by 1 base. In DNA, the CDR3 is TGCGCCAGCAGCTTGAATACAGGGGGCACAGATACGCAGTATTTT. It is translated as CASSLNTGGTDTQYF.

The rearrangement links TRBV7-2 to TRBJ2-5; D ambiguous. Per the germline V gene, CDR1 is SGHTA and CDR2 is FQGNSA. With 4 bases removed from V and 0 bases from J, the gap between germline ends came to 12 bases. The CDR3 totals 15 residues. The CDR3 spells CASSSPLANQETQYF. The DNA for the CDR3 is TGTGCCAGCAGCTCACCCCTGGCAAACCAAGAGACCCAGTACTTC.

The chain recombines TRBV29-1 with TRBJ2-7; D call uncertain. The V end lost 5 bases, the J end lost 0 bases, and 11 bases lay between the germline ends. This CDR3 is 13 amino acids long. In germline, CDR1 is SQVTM, CDR2 ANQGSEA. CDR3 sequence (DNA): TGCAGCGTTTTCTCCAGGTCCTCCTACGAGCAGTACTTC. Translation: CSVFSRSSYEQYF.

V and J are TRBV6-5 and TRBJ2-3; 10 bases are shared with TRBD2. The germline V gene has CDR1 MNHEY and CDR2 SVGAGI. The CDR3 spans 13 residues. Unmatched junction bases numbered 6, after V lost 11 bases and J lost 4 bases. The CDR3 region is CASSGRPADTQYF. CDR3 nucleotide sequence: TGTGCCTCTAGCGGGAGACCGGCAGATACGCAGTATTTT.

This chain links TRBV25-1 with TRBJ2-7; 7 bases line up with TRBD1. The CDR3 sequence is 13 residues long. V lost 4 bases to trimming and J lost 3 bases; unmatched junction nucleotides: 3. Germline loops: CDR1 MGHDK, CDR2 SYGVNS. CDR3: CASSADRDYEQYF. The CDR3 DNA reads as TGTGCCAGCAGTGCCGACAGGGACTACGAGCAGTACTTC.

J is TRBJ1-5 and V is TRBV10-3, with D uncertain. This CDR3 has 14 amino acids. From germline, CDR1 is ENHRY and CDR2 SYGVKD. Trimming pared 2 bases from V and 7 bases from J, leaving 12 bases between. In DNA form, the CDR3 reads TGTGCCATCAGTGAGACGGGTCGCGGGCAGCCCCAGCATTTT. The encoded protein is CAISETGRGQPQHF.

V usage is TRBV5-1 and J usage is TRBJ2-5; D is unresolved. The length of the CDR3 is 13 residues. V shed 2 bases and J shed 4 bases, with 9 bases lying between them. Germline assignment: CDR1 SGHRS and CDR2 YFSETQ. The CDR3 nucleotides are TGCGCCAGCAGCTTTCCCCCAGTAGAGACCCAGTACTTC. It yields the protein CASSFPPVETQYF.

This sequence joins TRBV3-1 (or the pseudogene TRBV3-2) and TRBJ2-1; 12 bases are shared with TRBD1. Germline-derived CDR1 and CDR2 are LGHDT and YNNKEL (reference sequence). The CDR3 has 17 residues. V dropped 5 bases and J dropped 7; count of bases not matched to a gene: 12. The DNA of the CDR3 is TGTGCCAGCAGCTTTCGATCGCCGGGACAGGGGGCTAATGAGCAGTTCTTC. It encodes CASSFRSPGQGANEQFF.

The chain is built from TRBV7-9 and TRBJ1-1; 7 bases are a match to TRBD1. CDR3 length: 17 amino acids. The ends lost 5 bases at V and 3 bases at J; junction bases unmatched: 15. Per germline, CDR1 SEHNR and CDR2 FQNEAQ (reference sequence). Here the CDR3 DNA reads TGTGCCAGCAGCACTCCGGACAGGCGGGGTATTGACACTGAAGCTTTCTTT. Translated, it gives CASSTPDRRGIDTEAFF.

The chain joins TRBV10-1 to TRBJ1-1, with D possibly matching TRBD1 (5 bases). Germline V gene lookup returns CDR1 WNHNN and CDR2 SYGVQD (reference sequence). V shed 6 bases and J shed 1 base, with 9 bases lying between them. The CDR3 extends over 13 amino acids. The CDR3 sequence: CASRNDRNTEAFF. CDR3 DNA: TGCGCCAGCAGGAACGACAGGAACACTGAAGCTTTCTTT.

The rearrangement uses TRBV9 and TRBJ2-1, with D possibly being TRBD1 (5 bases). With 4 bases removed from V and 12 bases from J, the gap between germline ends came to 17 bases. Germline lookup yields CDR1 SGDLS and CDR2 YYNGEE. The length of the CDR3 is 13 residues. CDR3 nucleotide sequence: TGTGCCAGCAGCTCTAATATGGACAAAGGGCAGTTCTTC. This gives the protein CASSSNMDKGQFF.

This clone was observed once. The chain has TRBV28 and TRBJ1-3, with no clear D. The V end lost 2 bases, the J end lost 0 bases, and 17 bases lay between the germline ends. This CDR3 has 18 residues. The germline V gene has CDR1 MDHEN and CDR2 SYDVKM. The CDR3: CASSLVRSFLSSGNTIYF. The CDR3 DNA follows: TGTGCCAGCAGTTTAGTTCGGAGCTTCCTGAGCTCTGGAAACACCATATATTTT.

The chain recombines TRBV3-1 (or the pseudogene TRBV3-2) with TRBJ2-7; D might be TRBD1 (7 bases). Germline V lookup: CDR1 LGHDT, CDR2 YNNKEL (reference sequence). V lost 8 bases to trimming and J lost 1 base, with 15 bases between them. This CDR3 region has 14 residues. CDR3 loop: CASRQGGESYEQYF. The CDR3 DNA sequence: TGTGCCAGCCGGCAGGGGGGCGAGTCCTACGAGCAGTACTTC.

This clone was found once. The V gene is TRBV6-5, the J gene TRBJ1-4, with a possible D match to TRBD1 (5 bases). V was clipped by 2 bases and J by 7 bases, with 14 bases between them. Germline V gene lookup returns CDR1 MNHEY and CDR2 SVGAGI. There are 15 residues in the CDR3. The CDR3 here is CASSYGGGRGEKLFF. The CDR3 DNA follows: TGTGCCAGCAGTTACGGTGGAGGGAGGGGTGAAAAACTGTTTTTT.

The rearrangement links TRBV27 to TRBJ2-3, with 7 bases matching TRBD2. This CDR3 has 17 residues. V lost 8 bases, J lost 4 bases, and 18 bases stayed unmatched. Per the germline V gene, CDR1 is MNHEY and CDR2 is SMNVEV (reference sequence). As DNA, the CDR3 is TGTGCCAGCGGGGGGGGTGGAGGGTACTTAAATCCAGATACGCAGTATTTT. Translating it yields CASGGGGGYLNPDTQYF.

This chain joins TRBV5-6 and TRBJ1-5; D unclear. V was shortened by 3 bases and J by 3 bases, with 10 bases between the two germline ends. The CDR3 has 14 amino acids. Germline V gene lookup returns CDR1 SGHDT and CDR2 YYEEEE. CDR3 nucleotide sequence: TGTGCCAGCAGCTGGAGTGTTGCCAATCAGCCCCAGCATTTT. Translating gives CASSWSVANQPQHF.

The gene calls are TRBV28 and TRBJ1-2, with D uncertain. V was pared by 5 bases and J by 5 bases, with 12 bases between. This CDR3 region has 13 residues. Per the germline V gene, CDR1 is MDHEN and CDR2 is SYDVKM. DNA for the CDR3: TGTGCCAGCAGTGGCGGTGAACGGTATGGCTACACCTTC. Its protein product is CASSGGERYGYTF.

This clone was detected a few times. The chain recombines TRBV27 with TRBJ2-1; 10 nucleotides agree with TRBD1. The CDR3 runs 17 residues. Per the germline V gene, CDR1 is MNHEY and CDR2 is SMNVEV (reference sequence). V lost 5 bases to trimming and J lost 5 bases; unmatched junction nucleotides: 12. The CDR3 nucleotides are TGTGCCAGCAGTCTACCAACCGGGACAGGGGCGAACAATGAGCAGTTCTTC. This encodes CASSLPTGTGANNEQFF.

The V gene is TRBV9, the J gene TRBJ2-7; the D is unclear. Germline CDR1 and CDR2: SGDLS and YYNGEE. Deletions cut 3 bases from V and 4 bases from J, with 8 bases between. CDR3 length: 12 residues. CDR3 residues: CASSADTYEQYF. The CDR3 bases are TGTGCCAGCAGCGCAGACACGTACGAGCAGTACTTC.

In its sample, this clone was seen once. The chain joins TRBV5-6 to TRBJ2-2; unclear D gene. V shed 2 bases and J shed 4 bases, with 12 bases lying between them. The CDR3 consists of 15 residues. CDR1 is SGHDT, CDR2 YYEEEE, per germline. CDR3 DNA sequence: TGTGCCAGCAGCTTCTTAACGGTGTCCACCGGGGAGCTGTTTTTT. Protein product: CASSFLTVSTGELFF.